This T cell receptor (beta chain) comes out of a study of CD8 T cells in Susac syndrome (dated 2019 in TCRdb). Broadly, across the study: Repertoire sequencing was used to test whether CD8+ T cell activation and differentiation in Susac syndrome was antigen driven. Clonality of the CD8+ T cell repertoire was compared between about a dozen healthy donors, approximately 14 Susac syndrome patients and around 15 multiple sclerosis patients.

High-throughput TCR beta sequencing profiled peripheral blood CD8+ and CD4+ T cells from healthy donors, Susac syndrome patients and multiple sclerosis patients. The multiple sclerosis controls were treatment-naive patients who had stable or active relapsing-remitting disease and met the revised McDonald criteria. Bulk CD8+ and CD4+ T cells were purified magnetically by negative isolation, whereas CD8+ TEMRA cells were enriched by FACS. Blood was drawn into EDTA tubes, processed within 24 hours, and PBMCs were isolated by density gradient centrifugation. PBMCs intended for TCR sequencing were frozen in liquid nitrogen and were later thawed in a 37 degrees C water bath. Purity of sorted or isolated CD4+, CD8+ and CD8+ TEMRA cells was at least 90%. General study outcomes and caveats: The number of individuals in the TCR sequencing and HLA analysis was acknowledged as relatively small.

Taken from the germline V gene, the CDR1 and CDR2 loops are MDHEN and SYDVKM. The CDR3 runs 14 amino acids, cysteine and phenylalanine included. Only CDR3 DNA remains: 42 bases, in frame from the first base. Trimming costs V 3 bases and J 6 bases, and their ends lie 12 bases apart. RNA was extracted using the RNeasy kit, and roughly 0.45 to 1 ug of the RNA was reverse transcribed with random hexamers. TCR beta CDR3 regions were amplified with the immunoSEQ multiplex PCR assay covering 54 Vbeta and 13 Jbeta segments. PCR amplification bias was corrected using a synthetic template baseline for primer optimization and computational correction. On the authors' methods: Reads were annotated to V, D and J genes per IMGT and analyzed with immunoSEQ Analyzer, keeping only productive sequences. To calculate clonality, Shannon entropy was normalized by log2 of the number of productive unique sequences and then subtracted from one. For each patient and control, public and private clones were evaluated among the 100 most prevalent clones. Susac-specific clones were defined as absent from healthy and MS cohorts, about 1,100 published viral clones and other ImmuneACCESS disease sequences. The public reads were quality trimmed at Q25 with fastp and then assembled into clones with MiXCR by TCRdb, keeping productive beta chains. All rows with the same CDR3 protein become a single entry with the most common DNA and genes. These V and J calls derive from TCRdb rather than the authors' analysis. This sample has tens of thousands of distinct CDR3 sequences in its table, and roughly nine tenths of those were observed once. The ten largest account for 0.5% to 0.6% of the sample.

Note on this clonotype: What this receptor recognizes is not known. No qualities accompany the bases; no much larger clone lies one base away.

The clonotype was recovered from a human donor with multiple sclerosis. This sequence uses TRBV28 and TRBJ1-5; confidence is insufficient to name the D gene. The specimen was CD8+ T cells from PBMCs. Here is the DNA: TGTGCCAGCAGTTTTGCGAGGGCCGTTCAGCCCCAGCATTTT. Translated, this is CASSFARAVQPQHF.